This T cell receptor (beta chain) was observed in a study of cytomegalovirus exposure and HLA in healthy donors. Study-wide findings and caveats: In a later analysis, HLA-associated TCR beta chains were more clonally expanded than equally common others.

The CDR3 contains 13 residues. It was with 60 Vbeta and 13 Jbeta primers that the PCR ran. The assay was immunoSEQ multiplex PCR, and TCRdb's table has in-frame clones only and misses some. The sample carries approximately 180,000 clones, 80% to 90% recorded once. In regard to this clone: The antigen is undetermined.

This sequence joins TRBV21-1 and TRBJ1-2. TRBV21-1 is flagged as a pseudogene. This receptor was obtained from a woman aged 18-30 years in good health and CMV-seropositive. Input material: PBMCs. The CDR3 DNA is TGTGCCAGCAGCAAAGAGCGCGGGTATGGCTACACCTTC. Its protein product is CASSKERGYGYTF.